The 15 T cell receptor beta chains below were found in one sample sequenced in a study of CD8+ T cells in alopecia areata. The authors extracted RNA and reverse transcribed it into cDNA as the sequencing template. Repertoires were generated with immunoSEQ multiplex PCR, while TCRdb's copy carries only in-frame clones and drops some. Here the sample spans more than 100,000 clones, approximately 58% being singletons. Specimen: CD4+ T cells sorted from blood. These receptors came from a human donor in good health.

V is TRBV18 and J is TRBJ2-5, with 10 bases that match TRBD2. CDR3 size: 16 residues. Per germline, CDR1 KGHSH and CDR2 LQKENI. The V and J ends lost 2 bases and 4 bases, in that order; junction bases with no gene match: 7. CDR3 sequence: CASSPVGLAALETQYF. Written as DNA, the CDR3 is TGTGCCAGCTCACCAGTCGGACTAGCGGCGTTAGAGACCCAGTACTTC.

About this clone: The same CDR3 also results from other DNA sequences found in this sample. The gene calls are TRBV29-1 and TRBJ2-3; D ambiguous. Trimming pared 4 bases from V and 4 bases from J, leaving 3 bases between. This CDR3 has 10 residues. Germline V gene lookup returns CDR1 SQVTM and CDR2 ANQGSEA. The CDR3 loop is CSVGSDTQYF. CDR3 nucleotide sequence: TGCAGCGTTGGGTCAGATACGCAGTATTTT.

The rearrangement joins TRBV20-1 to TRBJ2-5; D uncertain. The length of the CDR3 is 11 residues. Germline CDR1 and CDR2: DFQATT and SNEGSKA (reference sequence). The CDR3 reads CGITSQETQYF. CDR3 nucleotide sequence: TGCGGCATAACAAGTCAAGAGACCCAGTACTTC.

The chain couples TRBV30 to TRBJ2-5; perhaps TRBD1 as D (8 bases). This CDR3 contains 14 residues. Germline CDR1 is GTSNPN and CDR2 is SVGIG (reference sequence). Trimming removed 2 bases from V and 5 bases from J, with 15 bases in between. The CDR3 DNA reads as TGTGCCTGGAGTTACGGACAGGGAGGGGAGACCCAGTACTTC. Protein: CAWSYGQGGETQYF.

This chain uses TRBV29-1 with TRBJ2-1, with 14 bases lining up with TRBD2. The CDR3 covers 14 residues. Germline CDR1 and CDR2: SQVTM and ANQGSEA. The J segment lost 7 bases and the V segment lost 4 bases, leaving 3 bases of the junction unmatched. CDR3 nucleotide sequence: TGCAGCGTTGTCGGGACTAGCGGGGGTAATGAGCAGTTCTTC. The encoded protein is CSVVGTSGGNEQFF.

CDR3 region: CASSGQQNQPQHF. Written as DNA, the CDR3 is TGTGCCAGCAGTGGGCAGCAAAATCAGCCCCAGCATTTT. This chain joins TRBV6-1 and TRBJ1-5, with D uncertain. The CDR3 consists of 13 residues. The V and J ends lost 4 bases and 4 bases respectively, with 8 bases between them. The germline CDR1 and CDR2 sequences are MNHNS and SASEGT.

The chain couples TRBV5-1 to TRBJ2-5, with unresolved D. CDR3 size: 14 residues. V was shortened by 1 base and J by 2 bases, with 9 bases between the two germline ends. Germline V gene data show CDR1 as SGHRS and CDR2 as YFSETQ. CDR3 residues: CASSLLGSQETQYF. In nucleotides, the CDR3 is TGCGCCAGCAGCTTGTTGGGCAGTCAAGAGACCCAGTACTTC.

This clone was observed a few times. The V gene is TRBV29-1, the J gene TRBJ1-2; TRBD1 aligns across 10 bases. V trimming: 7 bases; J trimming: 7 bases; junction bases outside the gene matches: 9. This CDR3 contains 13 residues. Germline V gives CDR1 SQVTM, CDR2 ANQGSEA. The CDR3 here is CSALGTGEGGYTF. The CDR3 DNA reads TGCAGCGCCCTTGGGACAGGGGAGGGTGGCTACACCTTC.

The CDR3 sequence: CASSLTSLGGYTF. The CDR3 DNA is TGTGCCAGCAGCCTCACCAGCTTGGGGGGCTACACCTTC. This chain joins TRBV9 and TRBJ1-2; D gene ambiguous. Trimming took off 4 bases at V and 8 bases at J, with 15 bases between the two ends. In germline, CDR1 is SGDLS, CDR2 YYNGEE. The CDR3 sequence is 13 residues long.

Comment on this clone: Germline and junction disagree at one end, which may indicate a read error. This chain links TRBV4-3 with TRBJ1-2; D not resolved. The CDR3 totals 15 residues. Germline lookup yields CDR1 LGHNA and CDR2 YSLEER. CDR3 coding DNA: TGCGCCAACAGCCAAGATCCCCCCTCGAACTATGGCTACACCTTC. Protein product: CANSQDPPSNYGYTF.

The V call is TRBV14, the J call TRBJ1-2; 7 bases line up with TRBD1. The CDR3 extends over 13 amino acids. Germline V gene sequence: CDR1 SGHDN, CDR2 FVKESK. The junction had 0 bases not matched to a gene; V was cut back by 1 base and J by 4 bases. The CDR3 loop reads CASSQGQGYGYTF. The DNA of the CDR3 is TGTGCCAGCAGCCAAGGACAGGGCTATGGCTACACCTTC. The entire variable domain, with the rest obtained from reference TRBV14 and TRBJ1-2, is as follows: EAGVTQFPSHSVIEKGQTVTLRCDPISGHDNLYWYRRVMGKEIKFLLHFVKESKQDESGMPNNRFLAERTGGTYSTLKVQPAELEDSGVYFCASSQGQGYGYTFGSGTRLTVV.

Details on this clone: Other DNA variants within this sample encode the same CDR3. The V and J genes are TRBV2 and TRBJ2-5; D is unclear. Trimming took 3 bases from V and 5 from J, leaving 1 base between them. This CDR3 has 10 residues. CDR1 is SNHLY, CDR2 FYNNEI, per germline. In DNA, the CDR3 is TGTGCCAGCAGTGAGGAGACCCAGTACTTC. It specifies CASSEETQYF.

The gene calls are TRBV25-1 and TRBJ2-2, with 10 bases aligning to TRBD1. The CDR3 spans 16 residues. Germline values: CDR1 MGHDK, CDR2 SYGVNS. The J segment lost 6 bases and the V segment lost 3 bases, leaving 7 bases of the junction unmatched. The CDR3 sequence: CASSDLGTGDPGELFF. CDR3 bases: TGTGCCAGCAGTGACCTTGGGACAGGGGATCCCGGGGAGCTGTTTTTT.

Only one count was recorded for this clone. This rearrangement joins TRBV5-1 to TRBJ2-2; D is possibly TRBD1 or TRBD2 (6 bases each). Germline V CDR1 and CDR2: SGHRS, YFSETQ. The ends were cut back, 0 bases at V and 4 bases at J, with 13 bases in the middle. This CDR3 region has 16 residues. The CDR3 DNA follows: TGCGCCAGCAGCTTGGATCCGGGGGCGGGCACCGGGGAGCTGTTTTTT. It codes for CASSLDPGAGTGELFF.

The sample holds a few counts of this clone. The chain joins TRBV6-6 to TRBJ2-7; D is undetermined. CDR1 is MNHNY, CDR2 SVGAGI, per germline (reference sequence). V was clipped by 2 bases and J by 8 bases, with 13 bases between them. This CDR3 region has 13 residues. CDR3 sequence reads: CASSYAGKEKQYF. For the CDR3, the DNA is TGTGCCAGCAGTTACGCTGGGAAGGAGAAGCAGTACTTC.